This is a list of T cell receptor beta chains from one sample in a study of CD8 T cells in ankylosing spondylitis. TCRdb independently ran MiXCR on the 5' RACE reads; one entry per CDR3 protein. The table includes more than 600,000 distinct CDR3 sequences, roughly 19% detected once. Sequenced: blood, either unsorted or a sorted T cell fraction (not recorded which). The source is a male donor with ankylosing spondylitis. Both conserved end residues are part of each CDR3. A D gene is named only where the DNA matches it firmly. Not all rows give a size; the values are once, few, many and, for expanded clones, a class.

clone_size	j_call	d_call	v_call	cdr3_nt	cdr3_aa
NA	TRBJ2-1	TRBD2	TRBV29-1	TGCAGCGTTGGGGCAGCGGGGGGGAACAATGAGCAGTTCTTC	CSVGAAGGNNEQFF
few	TRBJ2-5	NA	TRBV2	TGTGCCAGCAGTGACTACAGGTATCCAAGGGAAGAGACCCAGTACTTC	CASSDYRYPREETQYF
NA	TRBJ2-1	TRBD2	TRBV7-6	TGTGCCAGCAGCCCGGGACTAGCGGGAGGGCCTGCCTACAATGAGCAGTTCTTC	CASSPGLAGGPAYNEQFF
few	TRBJ1-2	NA	TRBV19	TGTGCCAGTAGTATCGTGGCAGGGAAAGTCGACACCTTC	CASSIVAGKVDTF
many	TRBJ1-5	NA	TRBV12-3/TRBV12-4	TGTGCCAGCAGGGCAGGGGCGATCGATCAGCCCCAGCATTTT	CASRAGAIDQPQHF
NA	TRBJ1-1	NA	TRBV15	TGTGCCACCATGTCAGGGCTCTTTGCCACTGAAGCTTTCTTT	CATMSGLFATEAFF
NA	TRBJ2-3	TRBD2	TRBV6-1	TGTGCCAGCAGTCCGGGACTAGCATCGGATACGCAGTATTTT	CASSPGLASDTQYF
NA	TRBJ1-1	NA	TRBV10-3	TGTGCCATCCAAAATGGACAGAACACTGAAGCTTTCTTT	CAIQNGQNTEAFF
few	TRBJ2-1	NA	TRBV7-8	TGTGCCAGCAGCCCCTATGGCGGGGGCTATACCTACAATGAGCAGTTCTTC	CASSPYGGGYTYNEQFF
NA	TRBJ2-7	NA	TRBV3-1	TGTGCCAGCAGCCAGGACGGATCCCTGGAGCAGTACTTC	CASSQDGSLEQYF
few	TRBJ2-2	NA	TRBV5-6	TGTGCCAGCAGCTTCGTGACTGGGGGGACCGGGGAGCTGTTTTTT	CASSFVTGGTGELFF
many	TRBJ2-3	NA	TRBV12-3/TRBV12-4	TGTGCCAGCAGTTTAGGGGGTGGCACAGATACGCAGTATTTT	CASSLGGGTDTQYF
NA	TRBJ1-1	NA	TRBV5-5	TGTGCCAGCAGCCTGGCCTACGAGCCCCACGTTGCTGAAGCTTTCTTT	CASSLAYEPHVAEAFF
NA	TRBJ2-7	TRBD1	TRBV25-1	TGTGCCAGCAGTGTCCCCGGGACAGGGAACGAGCAGTACTTC	CASSVPGTGNEQYF
few	TRBJ1-5	TRBD1	TRBV19	TGTGCCAGTAGGGGAACCGGGACAGGGGTTCAGCCCCAGCATTTT	CASRGTGTGVQPQHF
few	TRBJ2-1	NA	TRBV11-2	TGTGCCAGCAGCATAGACGGGGACAATGAGCAGTTCTTC	CASSIDGDNEQFF
NA	TRBJ1-5	NA	TRBV28	TGTGCCAGCCGCCCCCCTGCACAGGATTATAGCAATCAGCCCCAGCATTTT	CASRPPAQDYSNQPQHF
NA	TRBJ2-1	TRBD2	TRBV20-1	TGCAGTGCTAGAGCCGGACTAGCGACGGGTGAGCAGTTCTTC	CSARAGLATGEQFF
NA	TRBJ2-2	NA	TRBV12-3/TRBV12-4	TGTGCCAGCAGTTTAAAGCCAGCGGATTCGACTTTCCCCGCGAACACCGGGGAGCTGTTTTTT	CASSLKPADSTFPANTGELFF
NA	TRBJ1-2	NA	TRBV27	TGTGCCAGCAGTTCGCCAGGTCGCTATGGCTACACCTTC	CASSSPGRYGYTF
NA	TRBJ1-1	NA	TRBV7-8	TGTGCCAGCAGCTTAGACAAAACAGGGTTGGCACGAGCTTTCTTT	CASSLDKTGLARAFF
few	TRBJ1-2	TRBD1	TRBV27	TGTGCCAGCAGTTCCCTCCAACCCAGGGGGCTAGGCTATGGCTACACCTTC	CASSSLQPRGLGYGYTF
NA	TRBJ1-5	NA	TRBV21-1	TGTGCCAGCAGCAAGTTCGATCAGCCCCAGCATTTT	CASSKFDQPQHF
NA	TRBJ2-1	NA	TRBV30	TGTGCCTGGGCACAGGACAATGAGCAGTTCTTC	CAWAQDNEQFF
few	TRBJ1-4	NA	TRBV12-3/TRBV12-4	TGTGCCAGCACGCGGGGGCCTAATGAAAAACTGTTTTTT	CASTRGPNEKLFF
few	TRBJ2-3	NA	TRBV5-1	TGCGCCAGCAGCTTGGATTTCGGGGACAGCACAGATACGCAGTATTTT	CASSLDFGDSTDTQYF
few	TRBJ2-1	TRBD2	TRBV6-5	TGTGCCAGCAGTTACTTGTGGGGGGGAAACAATGAGCAGTTCTTC	CASSYLWGGNNEQFF
few	TRBJ1-1	NA	TRBV7-8	TGTGCCAGCAGCCGGTTCGGGGGCGGCCCCGAGGGCACTGAAGCTTTCTTT	CASSRFGGGPEGTEAFF
few	TRBJ1-3	NA	TRBV20-1	TGCAGTGCTAGAGATAGGCGCGCAGGTGGCCGTGGAAACACCATATATTTT	CSARDRRAGGRGNTIYF
few	TRBJ2-6	NA	TRBV12-3/TRBV12-4	TGTGCCAGCAGCACTTTCTCTGGGGTCAACGTCCTGACTTTC	CASSTFSGVNVLTF
NA	TRBJ1-2	TRBD1	TRBV7-9	TGTGCCAGCAGCTTTGTCACAGGGGTGAAAGGCTATGGCTACACCTTC	CASSFVTGVKGYGYTF
NA	TRBJ1-4	TRBD1	TRBV5-5	TGTGCCAGCAGCCACTGGTCCGGGACAGGGGACGAAAAACTGTTTTTT	CASSHWSGTGDEKLFF
many	TRBJ1-2	TRBD1	TRBV10-3	TGTGCCATCAGTGTTTCTGGCCAGGGGGAGAAGAAGGGCTACACCTTC	CAISVSGQGEKKGYTF
NA	TRBJ1-4	NA	TRBV5-1	TGCGCCAGCAGCCCGCGGAGGGGCTTGAGTATGGATGAAAAACTGTTTTTT	CASSPRRGLSMDEKLFF
NA	TRBJ1-1	NA	TRBV12-3/TRBV12-4	TGTGCCAGCAGTTTTAGCAGTACCACTGAAGCTTTCTTT	CASSFSSTTEAFF
few	TRBJ1-4	NA	TRBV7-9	TGTGCCAGCAGCCATAGACAGCTTGCAACTAATGAAAAACTGTTTTTT	CASSHRQLATNEKLFF
NA	TRBJ1-1	NA	TRBV18	TGTGCCAGCTCACCACCGGTGAAGGGGAGAGTCGGGTTTCCCTCGGGTTGGTGGAACACTGAAGCTTTCTTT	CASSPPVKGRVGFPSGWWNTEAFF
NA	TRBJ2-3	NA	TRBV11-1	TGTGCCAGCAGCTTGACAGGTGGGGACACAGATACGCAGTATTTT	CASSLTGGDTDTQYF
NA	TRBJ2-1	NA	TRBV5-6	TGTGCCAGCAGCTTCGGCAGTGGCGCGGGTGAGCAGTTCTTC	CASSFGSGAGEQFF
few	TRBJ1-1	NA	TRBV27	TGTGCCAGCAGTTTAAGGGCCGGACATTACACTGAAGCTTTCTTT	CASSLRAGHYTEAFF
few	TRBJ1-6	TRBD1	TRBV25-1	TGTGCCACTACCGGGACAGATGGCTCACCCCTCCACTTT	CATTGTDGSPLHF
few	TRBJ1-2	NA	TRBV6-2/TRBV6-3	TGTGCCAGCAGTTCCCCCCGGGGGAGGATCTATGGCTACACCTTC	CASSSPRGRIYGYTF
few	TRBJ1-1	NA	TRBV20-1	TGCAGTGCTAGAGGAGCAGGGTTTTTGGTCCCTGAAGCTTTCTTT	CSARGAGFLVPEAFF
NA	TRBJ1-2	NA	TRBV29-1	TGCAGCGTTGAAGTCTTGCAAAAAGGGCGAGCTAACTATGGCTACACCTTC	CSVEVLQKGRANYGYTF
few	TRBJ2-2	NA	TRBV12-3/TRBV12-4	TGTGCCAGCAGTTTAAATGGCGCCACCGGGGAGCTGTTTTTT	CASSLNGATGELFF
NA	TRBJ2-3	NA	TRBV3-1	TGTGCCAGCAGTCCCTCTGAGGGGAGGAGGACAGATACGCAGTATTTT	CASSPSEGRRTDTQYF
few	TRBJ2-1	NA	TRBV7-9	TGTGCCAGCAGCTTAACGTCTGCCCAGGATTACAATGAGCAGTTCTTC	CASSLTSAQDYNEQFF
few	TRBJ2-1	TRBD2	TRBV4-3	TGCGCCAGCAGCCTCGGCGGAGGAGCGGGAGGGGGGAATGAGCAGTTCTTC	CASSLGGGAGGGNEQFF
NA	TRBJ2-3	NA	TRBV28	TGTGCCAGCAGTTTAGTCGCGGGGGCCACAGATACGCAGTATTTT	CASSLVAGATDTQYF
few	TRBJ2-2	NA	TRBV5-5	TGTGCCAGCAGCTACTATGACAGAAACACCGGGGAGCTGTTTTTT	CASSYYDRNTGELFF
NA	TRBJ2-7	NA	TRBV12-3/TRBV12-4	TGTGCCAGCAGTTTACAGGCCGGTTCCTACGAGCAGTACTTC	CASSLQAGSYEQYF
few	TRBJ1-1	NA	TRBV10-2	TGCGCCAGCAGTGAGTGGTTGGTGAACACTGAAGCTTTCTTT	CASSEWLVNTEAFF
many	TRBJ2-1	TRBD2	TRBV7-9	TGTGCCAGCAGCTGGGGGACTAGCGGCTACAATGAGCAGTTCTTC	CASSWGTSGYNEQFF
NA	TRBJ1-2	TRBD1	TRBV3-1	TGTGCCAGCAGCCAAGAACGCAGGGGGCGAACGAATGGCTACACCTTC	CASSQERRGRTNGYTF
NA	TRBJ1-4	NA	TRBV4-2	TGTGCCAGCAGCCAAGAAGTAAGGTCGGGGGGTTTTGCAACTAATGAAAAACTGTTTTTT	CASSQEVRSGGFATNEKLFF
few	TRBJ1-2	NA	TRBV29-1	TGCAGCGCCGCCCGCGACTTTAACTATGGCTACACCTTC	CSAARDFNYGYTF
NA	TRBJ2-5	NA	TRBV20-1	TGCAGTGCTAGAGATCCGATAGTCGGGTCGGAGACCCAGTACTTC	CSARDPIVGSETQYF